Listed below are T cell receptor beta chains from one sample, sequenced in a study of T cells after yellow fever vaccination. Each CDR3 protein gets one entry after TCRdb re-called the 5' RACE reads with MiXCR. The table records some 300,000 distinct CDR3 sequences, roughly 3.5% of them present only once. The sequencing here drew on PBMCs, taken on the day of the yellow fever booster vaccination. These receptors came from a man between 18 and 35 years old who received the YFV17D yellow fever vaccine. CDR3s include the opening cysteine and the closing phenylalanine or tryptophan. Each record gives: V gene, D gene, CDR3 length, J gene, clone size, CDR3 DNA, CDR3 protein. A D gene is named only where the DNA matches it firmly. Clone size, where shown, is once, few, many, or a class for clones that have expanded.

v_gene: TRBV5-1
d_gene: TRBD1
len: 18
j_gene: TRBJ1-5
abundance: many
CDR3nt: TGCGCCACCGATGATAACAGGGGCTCCTACCATAGCAATCAGCCCCAGCATTTT
CDR3aa: CATDDNRGSYHSNQPQHF

v_gene: TRBV5-1
d_gene: TRBD1
len: 14
j_gene: TRBJ2-5
abundance: many
CDR3nt: TGCGCCAGCAGCAAAGGGGACAGCCAAGAGACCCAGTACTTC
CDR3aa: CASSKGDSQETQYF

v_gene: TRBV4-2
d_gene: .
len: 18
j_gene: TRBJ1-3
abundance: .
CDR3nt: TGTGCCAGCAGCCAGAAGGCGCAGGTTGGGGGGGGCGTAAACACCATATATTTT
CDR3aa: CASSQKAQVGGGVNTIYF

v_gene: TRBV5-1
d_gene: .
len: 15
j_gene: TRBJ2-7
abundance: .
CDR3nt: TGCGCCAGCAGCTTGGTGTCCGGGTACCTCTACGAGCAGTACTTC
CDR3aa: CASSLVSGYLYEQYF

v_gene: TRBV11-2
d_gene: TRBD2
len: 16
j_gene: TRBJ2-7
abundance: few
CDR3nt: TGTGCCAGCAGCTTAGAGCGGTTCGGGGAGGGCTACGAGCAGTACTTC
CDR3aa: CASSLERFGEGYEQYF

v_gene: TRBV15
d_gene: TRBD2
len: 18
j_gene: TRBJ2-2
abundance: many
CDR3nt: TGTGCCACCAGCAGAGATACACTAGCGGAGTCCAACACCGGGGAGCTGTTTTTT
CDR3aa: CATSRDTLAESNTGELFF

v_gene: TRBV10-3
d_gene: .
len: 15
j_gene: TRBJ2-4
abundance: many
CDR3nt: TGTGCCACCCGGGCAGACGAACTAGCCAAAAACATTCAGTACTTC
CDR3aa: CATRADELAKNIQYF

v_gene: TRBV6-1
d_gene: TRBD1
len: 15
j_gene: TRBJ1-4
abundance: many
CDR3nt: TGTGCCAGCAGTATTAAGACAGGGGGAAGCGAAAAACTGTTTTTT
CDR3aa: CASSIKTGGSEKLFF

v_gene: TRBV4-2
d_gene: .
len: 11
j_gene: TRBJ2-1
abundance: .
CDR3nt: TGTGCCAGCAGCCAAGGGCACGAGCAGTTCTTC
CDR3aa: CASSQGHEQFF

v_gene: TRBV7-3
d_gene: TRBD1
len: 15
j_gene: TRBJ2-3
abundance: few
CDR3nt: TGTGCCAGCAGCTCCCACAGGGGACGCACAGATACGCAGTATTTT
CDR3aa: CASSSHRGRTDTQYF

v_gene: TRBV5-1
d_gene: .
len: 16
j_gene: TRBJ2-3
abundance: many
CDR3nt: TGCGCCAGCAGCTTGAACGGGGCCCACGGGGGAGATACGCAGTATTTT
CDR3aa: CASSLNGAHGGDTQYF

v_gene: TRBV12-3/TRBV12-4
d_gene: .
len: 15
j_gene: TRBJ1-1
abundance: few
CDR3nt: TGTGCCAGCAGCGAAGCAGGGTTGCGGAACACTGAAGCTTTCTTT
CDR3aa: CASSEAGLRNTEAFF

v_gene: TRBV30
d_gene: TRBD1
len: 11
j_gene: TRBJ2-7
abundance: many
CDR3nt: TGTGCCTCGGGGACAGGGTACCAGCAGTACTTC
CDR3aa: CASGTGYQQYF

v_gene: TRBV2
d_gene: TRBD2
len: 17
j_gene: TRBJ2-1
abundance: few
CDR3nt: TGTGCCAGCAGTCCCACGGGACTAGCGGGGGGGTACAATGAGCAGTTCTTC
CDR3aa: CASSPTGLAGGYNEQFF

v_gene: TRBV5-1
d_gene: TRBD1
len: 16
j_gene: TRBJ2-7
abundance: .
CDR3nt: TGCGCCAGCAGCTTGGATGCGGGACAGGGATCCTACGAGCAGTACTTC
CDR3aa: CASSLDAGQGSYEQYF

v_gene: TRBV9
d_gene: TRBD1
len: 15
j_gene: TRBJ1-4
abundance: many
CDR3nt: TGTGCCAGCAGCGTAGCACAGGGGCTCGGTGAAAAACTGTTTTTT
CDR3aa: CASSVAQGLGEKLFF

v_gene: TRBV7-3
d_gene: .
len: 16
j_gene: TRBJ1-3
abundance: .
CDR3nt: TGTGCCAGCAGCTTAAACGCAATTGGCTCTGGAAACACCATATATTTT
CDR3aa: CASSLNAIGSGNTIYF

v_gene: TRBV5-1
d_gene: TRBD1
len: 15
j_gene: TRBJ2-2
abundance: many
CDR3nt: TGCGCCAGCAGCTTGACAGGGGCGGACACCGGGGAGCTGTTTTTT
CDR3aa: CASSLTGADTGELFF

v_gene: TRBV5-6
d_gene: .
len: 16
j_gene: TRBJ2-1
abundance: .
CDR3nt: TGTGCCAGCAGGAGTCCTGTGGGGGGCCTTTACAATGAGCAGTTCTTC
CDR3aa: CASRSPVGGLYNEQFF

v_gene: TRBV6-5
d_gene: .
len: 14
j_gene: TRBJ2-1
abundance: many
CDR3nt: TGTGCCAGCAGTTACCGGCGACTAAACAATGAGCAGTTCTTC
CDR3aa: CASSYRRLNNEQFF

v_gene: TRBV6-2/TRBV6-3
d_gene: .
len: 13
j_gene: TRBJ2-3
abundance: many
CDR3nt: TGTGCCAGCAGTACCCACTTGGGCGATACGCAGTATTTT
CDR3aa: CASSTHLGDTQYF

v_gene: TRBV20-1
d_gene: .
len: 16
j_gene: TRBJ1-2
abundance: .
CDR3nt: TGCAGTGCTAGAGACGCGACGACAGGCTTTGTCTATGGCTACACCTTC
CDR3aa: CSARDATTGFVYGYTF